Listed here are 19 T cell receptor beta chains from one sample, sequenced in a study of blood T cells in healthy people across ages (dated by TCRdb to between 2014 and 2017). Preparation of the library involved 5' RACE. The sample was run on an Illumina HiSeq 2500. A second PCR of about 6 to 11 cycles was run with a J-beta primer mix and a sample-barcoded 5' primer. TCRdb ran its own pipeline on the public reads, namely fastp trimming at Q25 and MiXCR clone calling, and kept in-frame beta chains. Here each entry gathers all rows of one CDR3 protein and keeps the most common genes and DNA. The table for this sample lists 1.5 million to 2 million distinct CDR3 sequences; about 49% of them were counted only once. The ten biggest clones cover about 2.1% of the sample. Sequences were obtained from blood. These receptors were collected from a woman in her thirties or forties in good health.

There are a few counts of this clonotype. The V gene is TRBV12-3 or TRBV12-4, the J gene TRBJ2-3, with TRBD2 as a possible D gene (7 bases). Trimming left V 4 bases short and J 1 base short, with 21 bases between. CDR3 length equals 18 residues. CDR3 amino acids: CASSSGQGRGPRTDTQYF. CDR3 DNA sequence: TGTGCCAGCAGTTCCGGTCAGGGGCGGGGGCCCCGCACAGATACGCAGTATTTT.

The chain recombines TRBV7-2 with TRBJ1-6; perhaps TRBD1 as D (5 bases). The CDR3 extends over 15 amino acids. Trimming stripped 0 bases from V and 6 bases from J, with 9 bases between. Germline V gene data show CDR1 as SGHTA and CDR2 as FQGNSA. The CDR3 spells CASSLAGGTNSPLHF. In DNA, the CDR3 is TGTGCCAGCAGCTTAGCCGGGGGTACTAATTCACCCCTCCACTTT.

This clonotype was recorded once. CDR3 bases: TGTGCCAGCAGCTTCGGGGTTCTGAATTCACCCCTCCACTTT. Translation gives CASSFGVLNSPLHF. The chain recombines TRBV13 with TRBJ1-6; D unresolved. This CDR3 is built from 14 residues. The V end was cut by 3 bases, the J end by 7 bases, with 10 bases between. Germline-derived CDR1 and CDR2 are PRHDT and FYEKMQ (reference sequence).

This clonotype occurred a few times. The chain has TRBV7-2 and TRBJ2-1; the match to TRBD2 covers 9 bases. Trimming removed 4 bases from V and 4 bases from J; junction bases left unmatched: 8. The CDR3 runs to 16 residues. The germline CDR1 and CDR2 sequences are SGHTA and FQGNSA. The CDR3 reads CASSSRKRGAYNEQFF. CDR3 nucleotide sequence: TGTGCCAGCAGCTCCCGAAAGCGGGGGGCATACAATGAGCAGTTCTTC.

In its sample, this clonotype was seen a few times. The rearrangement uses TRBV6-1 and TRBJ2-7; 8 bases fit TRBD1. CDR1 and CDR2 (germline): MNHNS, SASEGT. The CDR3 has 16 residues. V lost 4 bases, J lost 2 bases, and 10 bases stayed unmatched. The CDR3 protein is CASSALGTGRTYEQYF. In DNA form, the CDR3 reads TGTGCCAGCAGTGCCTTAGGGACAGGCAGAACCTACGAGCAGTACTTC.

This clonotype was counted between two and nine times. The chain has TRBV6-5 and TRBJ1-2; tentative D call: TRBD1 (6 bases). CDR3 size: 14 residues. Trimming took 10 bases from V and 5 from J, leaving 20 bases between them. Germline values: CDR1 MNHEY, CDR2 SVGAGI. DNA of the CDR3: TGTGCCACCACCTACCGGGGGGGCGGGTATGGCTACACCTTC. This codes for CATTYRGGGYGYTF.

The J gene is TRBJ2-1, the V gene TRBV25-1; 7 positions agree with TRBD1. Germline V gene data show CDR1 as MGHDK and CDR2 as SYGVNS. V lost 5 bases and J lost 0; bases outside the gene matches: 4. The length of the CDR3 is 15 residues. The CDR3 region is CASSPQGFSYNEQFF. The CDR3 DNA reads TGTGCCAGCAGTCCACAGGGGTTCTCCTACAATGAGCAGTTCTTC.

This clonotype is a singleton in its sample. The chain combines TRBV20-1 with TRBJ1-6, with unresolved D. Germline loops: CDR1 DFQATT, CDR2 SNEGSKA (reference sequence). The V end was cut by 4 bases, the J end by 7 bases, with 14 bases between. This CDR3 has 14 amino acids. CDR3 loop: CSAKRPEGNSPLHF. The DNA for the CDR3 is TGCAGTGCTAAAAGACCAGAAGGGAATTCACCCCTCCACTTT.

The chain carries TRBV7-2 and TRBJ2-3, with TRBD2 matching 7 bases. There are 14 residues in the CDR3. J lost 4 bases, V lost 10 bases, and 11 bases had no gene match. Germline V gives CDR1 SGHTA, CDR2 FQGNSA. The CDR3 region has the DNA TGTGCCACCGCCCGCGGCGGGGGATCAGATACGCAGTATTTT. Amino acids: CATARGGGSDTQYF.

This clonotype was seen more than once but under ten times. V usage is TRBV4-3 and J usage is TRBJ1-2; a weak D match, TRBD1 (5 bases). V lost 6 bases and J lost 8, with 10 bases in between. CDR1 LGHNA and CDR2 YSLEER come from the germline V gene. This CDR3 has 11 residues. The chain's CDR3 is CASRGGEGYTF. CDR3 in DNA: TGCGCCAGCAGAGGAGGGGAGGGCTACACCTTC.

V and J are TRBV20-1 and TRBJ2-1, with D perhaps matching TRBD2 (6 bases). This CDR3 region has 15 residues. V was trimmed by 0 bases and J by 3 bases, leaving 12 bases between them. Germline loops: CDR1 DFQATT, CDR2 SNEGSKA (reference sequence). DNA for the CDR3: TGCAGTGCTAGAGATCTCGGGGGACTCTACAATGAGCAGTTCTTC. It codes for CSARDLGGLYNEQFF.

The table lists this clonotype with a few counts. The chain links TRBV27 to TRBJ2-7, with D possibly being TRBD1 (7 bases). The CDR3 covers 14 residues. The ends were cut back, 2 bases at V and 6 bases at J, with 14 bases in the middle. Germline V gene sequence: CDR1 MNHEY, CDR2 SMNVEV (reference sequence). The CDR3 DNA reads TGTGCCAGCAGTTTAGACCCAGGGGGGAGCGAGCAGTACTTC. Translating gives CASSLDPGGSEQYF.

The sample holds one count of this clonotype. The rearrangement links TRBV20-1 to TRBJ1-5; unclear D gene. Germline values: CDR1 DFQATT, CDR2 SNEGSKA (reference sequence). The CDR3 runs to 15 residues. Trimming shortened V by 0 bases and J by 3 bases, and 12 bases separated the two germline ends. CDR3 region: CSARDTRQPNQPQHF. The CDR3 nucleotides are TGCAGTGCTAGAGATACGAGACAACCCAATCAGCCCCAGCATTTT.

This clonotype turned up a few times. This chain joins TRBV28 and TRBJ2-6; D may be TRBD1 or TRBD2 (5 bases each). CDR1 and CDR2 from the germline V gene are MDHEN and SYDVKM. This CDR3 is built from 18 residues. Trimming took 6 bases from V and 0 from J, leaving 18 bases between them. The CDR3 nucleotides read TGTGCCAGCAGGGGGCGTTTGGGAGCCGGCTCTGGGGCCAACGTCCTGACTTTC. Translation gives CASRGRLGAGSGANVLTF.

This clonotype was counted between two and nine times. In nucleotides, the CDR3 is TGTGCCAGCAGAACCGACAGGGCCCAATACAATGAGCAGTTCTTC. Protein product: CASRTDRAQYNEQFF. The chain combines TRBV6-5 with TRBJ2-1; 7 bases line up with TRBD1. Per the germline V gene, CDR1 is MNHEY and CDR2 is SVGAGI. Losses at the gene ends were 6 bases for V and 4 bases for J; bases not matched to a gene: 9. The CDR3 covers 15 residues.

On this clonotype itself: A junction boundary mismatches the germline segment, possibly from a read error. The rearrangement links TRBV5-1 to TRBJ2-2; D may be TRBD1 or TRBD2 (6 bases each). The CDR3 covers 15 residues. Per the germline V gene, CDR1 is SGHRS and CDR2 is YFSETQ. In DNA form, the CDR3 reads TGCGCCAGCAGCTTGAATACAGGGACCACCGGGGGGCTGTTTTTT. As protein: CASSLNTGTTGGLFF. The full variable domain, its missing parts supplied by reference TRBV5-1 and TRBJ2-2, is KAGVTQTPRYLIKTRGQQVTLSCSPISGHRSVSWYQQTPGQGLQFLFEYFSETQRNKGNFPGRFSGRQFSNSRSEMNVSTLELGDSALYLCASSLNTGTTGGLFFGEGSRLTVL.

The V and J genes are TRBV12-3 or TRBV12-4 and TRBJ2-1, with TRBD2 matching 10 bases. V dropped 7 bases and J dropped 5; count of bases not matched to a gene: 17. The CDR3 is 18 residues long. The CDR3: CASTVLSSSGGINNEQFF. The CDR3 nucleotides read TGTGCCAGCACCGTGCTATCGAGTAGCGGGGGGATTAACAATGAGCAGTTCTTC.

J is TRBJ2-3 and V is TRBV7-3; the D gene is possibly TRBD2 (7 bases). Germline loops: CDR1 SGHTA, CDR2 FQGTGA. Trimming stripped 5 bases from V and 8 bases from J, with 23 bases between. The CDR3 has 16 residues. In DNA, the CDR3 is TGTGCCAGCAGCCTCTGGGGGGGGGCTAAGGCGGGTACGCAGTATTTT. Residues: CASSLWGGAKAGTQYF.

CDR3 sequence (DNA): TGTGCCAGCAGCTTAACCGGTACTAGCGGGTACAGCACAGATACGCAGTATTTT. It is translated as CASSLTGTSGYSTDTQYF. V usage is TRBV7-2 and J usage is TRBJ2-3; 9 bases are shared with TRBD2. This CDR3 is built from 18 residues. CDR1 and CDR2 from the germline V gene are SGHTA and FQGNSA. V dropped 2 bases and J dropped 0; count of bases not matched to a gene: 9.